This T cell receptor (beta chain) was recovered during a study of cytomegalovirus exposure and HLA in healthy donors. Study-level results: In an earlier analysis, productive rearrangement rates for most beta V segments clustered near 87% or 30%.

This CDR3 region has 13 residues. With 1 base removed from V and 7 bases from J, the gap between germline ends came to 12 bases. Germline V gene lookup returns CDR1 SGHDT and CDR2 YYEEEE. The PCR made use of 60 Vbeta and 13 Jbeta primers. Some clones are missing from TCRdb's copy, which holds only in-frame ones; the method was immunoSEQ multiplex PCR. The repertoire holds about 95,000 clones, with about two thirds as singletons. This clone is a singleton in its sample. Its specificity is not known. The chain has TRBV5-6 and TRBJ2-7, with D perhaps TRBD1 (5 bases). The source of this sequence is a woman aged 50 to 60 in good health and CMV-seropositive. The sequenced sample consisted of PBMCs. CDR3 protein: CASSLRTIWEQYF. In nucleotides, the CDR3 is TGTGCCAGCAGCTTGAGGACAATCTGGGAGCAGTACTTC.